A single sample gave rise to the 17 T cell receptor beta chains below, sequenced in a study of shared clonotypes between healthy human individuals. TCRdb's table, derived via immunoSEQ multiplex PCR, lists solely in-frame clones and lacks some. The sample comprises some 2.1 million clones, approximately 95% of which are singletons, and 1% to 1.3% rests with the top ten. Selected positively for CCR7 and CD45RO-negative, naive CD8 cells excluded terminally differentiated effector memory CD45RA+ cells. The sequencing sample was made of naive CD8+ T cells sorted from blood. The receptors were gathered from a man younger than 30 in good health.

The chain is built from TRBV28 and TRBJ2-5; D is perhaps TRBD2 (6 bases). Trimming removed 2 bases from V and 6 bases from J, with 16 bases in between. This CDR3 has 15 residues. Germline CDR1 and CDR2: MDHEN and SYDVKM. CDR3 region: CASSLRRGVQQTQYF. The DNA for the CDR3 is TGTGCCAGCAGTTTACGGCGGGGAGTTCAACAGACCCAGTACTTC.

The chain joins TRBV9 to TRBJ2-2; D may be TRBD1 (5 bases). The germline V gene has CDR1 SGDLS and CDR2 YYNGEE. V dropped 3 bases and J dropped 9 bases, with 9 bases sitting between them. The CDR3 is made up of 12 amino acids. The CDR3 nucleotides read TGTGCCAGCAGCGCGTGGGGCCGGGAGCTGTTTTTT. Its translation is CASSAWGRELFF.

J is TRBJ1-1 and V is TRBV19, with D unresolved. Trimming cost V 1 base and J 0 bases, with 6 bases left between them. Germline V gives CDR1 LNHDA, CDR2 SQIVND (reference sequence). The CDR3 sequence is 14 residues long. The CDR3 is CASSIVSMNTEAFF. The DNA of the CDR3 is TGTGCCAGTAGTATAGTTAGTATGAACACTGAAGCTTTCTTT.

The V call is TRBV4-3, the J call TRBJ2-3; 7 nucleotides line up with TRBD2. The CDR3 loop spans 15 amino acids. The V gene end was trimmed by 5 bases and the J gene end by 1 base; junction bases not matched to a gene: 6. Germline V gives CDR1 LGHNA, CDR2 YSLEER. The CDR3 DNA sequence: TGCGCCAGCAGCGCCACGGGAGGCGGCACAGATACGCAGTATTTT. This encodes CASSATGGGTDTQYF.

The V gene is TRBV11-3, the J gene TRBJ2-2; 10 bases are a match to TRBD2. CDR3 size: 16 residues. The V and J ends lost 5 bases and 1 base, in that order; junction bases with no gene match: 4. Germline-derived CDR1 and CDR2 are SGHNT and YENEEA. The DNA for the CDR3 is TGTGCCAGCAGCCCACGGACTAGCGGGAACACCGGGGAGCTGTTTTTT. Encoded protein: CASSPRTSGNTGELFF.

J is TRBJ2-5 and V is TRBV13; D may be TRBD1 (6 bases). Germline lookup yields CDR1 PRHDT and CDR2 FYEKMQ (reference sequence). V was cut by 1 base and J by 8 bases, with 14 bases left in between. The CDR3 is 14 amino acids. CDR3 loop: CASSLDRDKRTQYF. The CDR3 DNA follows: TGTGCCAGCAGCTTAGACCGGGACAAGAGAACCCAGTACTTC.

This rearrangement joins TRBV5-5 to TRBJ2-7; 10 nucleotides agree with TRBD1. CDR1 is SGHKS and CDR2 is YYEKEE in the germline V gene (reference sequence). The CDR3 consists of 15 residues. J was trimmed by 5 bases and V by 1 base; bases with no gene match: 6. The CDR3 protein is CASSLPWTGGNEQYF. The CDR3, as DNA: TGTGCCAGCAGCTTGCCGTGGACAGGGGGGAACGAGCAGTACTTC. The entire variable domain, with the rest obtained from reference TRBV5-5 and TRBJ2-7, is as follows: DAGVTQSPTHLIKTRGQQVTLRCSPISGHKSVSWYQQVLGQGPQFIFQYYEKEERGRGNFPDRFSARQFPNYSSELNVNALLLGDSALYLCASSLPWTGGNEQYFGPGTRLTVT.

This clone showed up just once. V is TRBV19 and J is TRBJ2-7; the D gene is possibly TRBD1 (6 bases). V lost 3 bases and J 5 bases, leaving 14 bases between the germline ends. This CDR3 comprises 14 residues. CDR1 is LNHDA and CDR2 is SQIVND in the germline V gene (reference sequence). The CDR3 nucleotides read TGTGCCAGTAGTATTGCAGGGGCCCCCCACGAGCAGTACTTC. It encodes CASSIAGAPHEQYF.

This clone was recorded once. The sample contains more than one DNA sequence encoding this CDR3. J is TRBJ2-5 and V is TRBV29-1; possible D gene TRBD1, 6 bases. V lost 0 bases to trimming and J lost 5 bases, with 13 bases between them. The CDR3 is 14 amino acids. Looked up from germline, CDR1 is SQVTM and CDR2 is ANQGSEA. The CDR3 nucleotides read TGCAGCGTTGAAGATCGAGGTCAGGGGGAGACCCAGTACTTC. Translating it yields CSVEDRGQGETQYF. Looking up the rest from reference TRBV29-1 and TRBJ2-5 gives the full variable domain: SAVISQKPSRDICQRGTSLTIQCQVDSQVTMMFWYRQQPGQSLTLIATANQGSEATYESGFVIDKFPISRPNLTFSTLTVSNMSPEDSSIYLCSVEDRGQGETQYFGPGTRLLVL.

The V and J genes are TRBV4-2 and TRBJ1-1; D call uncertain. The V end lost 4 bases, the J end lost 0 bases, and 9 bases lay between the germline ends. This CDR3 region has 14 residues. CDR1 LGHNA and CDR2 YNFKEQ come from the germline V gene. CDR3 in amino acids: CASSRPGLNTEAFF. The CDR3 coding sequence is TGTGCCAGCAGCCGTCCGGGCCTGAACACTGAAGCTTTCTTT.

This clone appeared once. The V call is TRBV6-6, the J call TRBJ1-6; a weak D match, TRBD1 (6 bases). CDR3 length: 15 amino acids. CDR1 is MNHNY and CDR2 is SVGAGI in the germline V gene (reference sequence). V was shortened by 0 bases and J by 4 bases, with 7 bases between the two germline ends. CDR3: CASSYSDSYNSPLHF. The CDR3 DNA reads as TGTGCCAGCAGTTACTCGGACAGTTATAATTCACCCCTCCACTTT.

CDR3 residues: CASSPQNYNEQFF. CDR3 DNA: TGTGCCAGCTCACCTCAAAATTACAATGAGCAGTTCTTC. The V call is TRBV18, the J call TRBJ2-1; no clear D gene. CDR1 KGHSH and CDR2 LQKENI come from the germline V gene. There are 13 residues in the CDR3. Deletions cut 3 bases from V and 4 bases from J, with 7 bases between.

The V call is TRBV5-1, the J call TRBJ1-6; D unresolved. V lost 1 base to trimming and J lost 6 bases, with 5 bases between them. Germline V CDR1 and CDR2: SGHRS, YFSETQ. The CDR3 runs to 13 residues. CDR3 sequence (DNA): TGCGCCAGCAGCTTGACAGTTAATTCACCCCTCCACTTT. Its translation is CASSLTVNSPLHF.

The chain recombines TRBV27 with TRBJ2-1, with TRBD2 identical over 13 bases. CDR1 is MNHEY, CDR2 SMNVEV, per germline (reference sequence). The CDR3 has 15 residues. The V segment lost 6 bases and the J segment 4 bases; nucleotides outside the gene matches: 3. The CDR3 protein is CASRILAGGYNEQFF. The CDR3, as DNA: TGTGCCAGCAGGATACTAGCGGGGGGGTACAATGAGCAGTTCTTC.

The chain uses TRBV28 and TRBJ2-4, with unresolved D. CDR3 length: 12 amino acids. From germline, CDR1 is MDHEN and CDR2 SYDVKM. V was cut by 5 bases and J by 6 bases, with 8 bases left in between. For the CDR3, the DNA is TGTGCCAGCAGTCTGGGTTCAAACATTCAGTACTTC. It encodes CASSLGSNIQYF.

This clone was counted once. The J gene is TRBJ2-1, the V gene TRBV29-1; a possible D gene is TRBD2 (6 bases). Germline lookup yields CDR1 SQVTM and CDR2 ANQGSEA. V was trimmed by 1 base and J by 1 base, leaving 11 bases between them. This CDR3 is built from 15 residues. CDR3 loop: CSVEGGAGSYNEQFF. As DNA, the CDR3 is TGCAGCGTTGAAGGTGGGGCGGGGTCCTACAATGAGCAGTTCTTC.

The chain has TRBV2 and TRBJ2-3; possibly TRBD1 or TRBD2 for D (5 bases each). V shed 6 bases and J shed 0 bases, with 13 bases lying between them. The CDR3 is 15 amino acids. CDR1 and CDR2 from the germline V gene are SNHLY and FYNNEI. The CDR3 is CASRGDRASTDTQYF. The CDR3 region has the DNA TGTGCCAGCAGGGGGGACCGAGCTAGCACAGATACGCAGTATTTT.